The 25 T cell receptor beta chains in this list originate from one sample, sequenced in a study of CD8 T cell repertoires and HIV-1 epitope variants. Profiled with immunoSEQ multiplex PCR; TCRdb holds only in-frame clones, not every one. The sample shows 5,900 or so clones, less than 70% of them seen only once. For these TCRs, the target antigens are not known. Material: cultured CD8+ T cells derived from PBMCs. Every receptor here comes from a male donor with HIV.

A single count supports this clone. The chain uses TRBV5-4 and TRBJ1-2; 9 bases are shared with TRBD1. Losses at the gene ends were 2 bases for V and 6 bases for J; bases not matched to a gene: 2. Germline lookup yields CDR1 SGHNT and CDR2 YYREEE (reference sequence). This CDR3 comprises 13 residues. The CDR3 here is CASSFRTGDGYTF. CDR3 bases: TGTGCCAGCAGCTTTAGGACAGGGGATGGCTACACCTTC.

This clone was detected only a few times. This chain uses TRBV4-2 with TRBJ1-3; tentatively, D is TRBD1 (5 bases). The V end was cut by 1 base, the J end by 0 bases, with 16 bases between. The germline V gene has CDR1 LGHNA and CDR2 YNFKEQ. The CDR3 length is 18 residues. The DNA of the CDR3 is TGTGCCAGCAGCCAAGTATGGACGGACATCCACTCTGGAAACACCATATATTTT. It specifies CASSQVWTDIHSGNTIYF.

This clone occurred once. The V and J genes are TRBV19 and TRBJ1-2, with D perhaps matching TRBD1 (6 bases). Germline V gene lookup returns CDR1 LNHDA and CDR2 SQIVND (reference sequence). CDR3 length equals 18 residues. V dropped 7 bases and J dropped 0 bases, with 24 bases sitting between them. CDR3 in DNA: TGTGCCAGTAATCTCCGTCATTCGCGGACAGATACTAACTATGGCTACACCTTC. Translation gives CASNLRHSRTDTNYGYTF.

V gene TRBV19 combines with J gene TRBJ2-5; no clear D. The CDR3 is made up of 12 amino acids. Trimming pared 1 base from V and 10 bases from J, leaving 10 bases between. Looked up from germline, CDR1 is LNHDA and CDR2 is SQIVND (reference sequence). CDR3 in amino acids: CASSIGNEGQYF. In DNA form, the CDR3 reads TGTGCCAGTAGTATAGGCAACGAAGGCCAGTACTTC.

This clone was observed a few times. The rearrangement links TRBV11-1 to TRBJ2-7; perhaps TRBD2 as D (6 bases). The ends were cut back, 2 bases at V and 6 bases at J, with 8 bases in the middle. The CDR3 is made up of 12 amino acids. From germline, CDR1 is SGHAT and CDR2 FQDESV (reference sequence). The CDR3 DNA reads TGTGCCAGCAGCTTACGAGCGGGCGAGCAGTACTTC. Protein sequence: CASSLRAGEQYF.

V usage is TRBV7-9 and J usage is TRBJ2-7, with D perhaps matching TRBD2 (6 bases). The CDR3 loop spans 14 amino acids. Deletions cut 1 base from V and 5 bases from J, with 12 bases between. Germline lookup yields CDR1 SEHNR and CDR2 FQNEAQ (reference sequence). The CDR3 DNA is TGTGCCAGCAGCTTAGTGGCGGGGCTTAACGAGCAGTACTTC. Translated, it gives CASSLVAGLNEQYF.

This clone ranks as large (0.1 to 1%). The gene calls are TRBV10-3 and TRBJ2-6; D might be TRBD1 or TRBD2, each matching 5 bases. The germline V and J ends were trimmed by 0 bases and 1 base, with 10 bases remaining between them. The germline gives CDR1 ENHRY, CDR2 SYGVKD. There are 17 residues in the CDR3. CDR3 residues: CAISESLGVSGANVLTF. The CDR3, as DNA: TGTGCCATCAGTGAGTCTCTGGGGGTATCTGGGGCCAACGTCCTGACTTTC.

The chain recombines TRBV5-4 with TRBJ2-2; 7 bases agree with TRBD2. V trimming: 3 bases; J trimming: 7 bases; junction bases outside the gene matches: 6. The length of the CDR3 is 14 residues. CDR1 is SGHNT, CDR2 YYREEE, per germline (reference sequence). DNA for the CDR3: TGTGCCAGCAGCTGGGATGCTAGCGGCGGGGAGCTGTTTTTT. This sequence encodes CASSWDASGGELFF. The full variable domain, with the rest looked up from reference TRBV5-4 and TRBJ2-2, is ETGVTQSPTHLIKTRGQQVTLRCSSQSGHNTVSWYQQALGQGPQFIFQYYREEENGRGNFPPRFSGLQFPNYSSELNVNALELDDSALYLCASSWDASGGELFFGEGSRLTVL.

The chain carries TRBV28 and TRBJ2-7; D call uncertain. CDR1 and CDR2 (germline): MDHEN, SYDVKM. The CDR3 has 11 amino acids. The ends were cut back, 4 bases at V and 5 bases at J, with 6 bases in the middle. CDR3 sequence reads: CASSSNHEQYF. CDR3 nucleotides: TGTGCCAGCAGTTCTAATCACGAGCAGTACTTC.

V and J are TRBV10-3 and TRBJ1-1; D is undetermined. CDR1 and CDR2 (germline): ENHRY, SYGVKD. This CDR3 contains 13 residues. Trimming took off 6 bases at V and 0 bases at J, with 8 bases between the two ends. The CDR3, as DNA: TGTGCCATCAGCCTCGAAGTGAACACTGAAGCTTTCTTT. The encoded protein is CAISLEVNTEAFF.

This clone has only a few counts. This rearrangement joins TRBV7-8 to TRBJ2-7; 9 bases fit TRBD1. Unmatched junction bases numbered 4, after V lost 2 bases and J lost 5 bases. The CDR3 has 14 residues. Looked up from germline, CDR1 is SGHVS and CDR2 is FQNEAQ. For the CDR3, the DNA is TGTGCCAGCAGCTTACTAGGGACAGGGCACGAGCAGTACTTC. Translating gives CASSLLGTGHEQYF.

V gene TRBV5-1 combines with J gene TRBJ2-7; D is uncertain. The CDR3 contains 12 residues. The V and J ends lost 4 bases and 0 bases respectively, with 5 bases between them. Germline CDR1 and CDR2: SGHRS and YFSETQ. The chain's CDR3 is CASSPSSYEQYF. DNA of the CDR3: TGCGCCAGCAGCCCGAGCTCCTACGAGCAGTACTTC. The complete variable domain, with remaining parts taken from reference TRBV5-1 and TRBJ2-7, reads KAGVTQTPRYLIKTRGQQVTLSCSPISGHRSVSWYQQTPGQGLQFLFEYFSETQRNKGNFPGRFSGRQFSNSRSEMNVSTLELGDSALYLCASSPSSYEQYFGPGTRLTVT.

This clone was detected only a few times. CDR3 amino acids: CASSSDSTGELFF. As DNA, the CDR3 is TGTGCCAGCAGCTCGGACAGCACCGGGGAGCTGTTTTTT. This sequence joins TRBV6-6 and TRBJ2-2; TRBD1 is a possible D gene (6 bases). CDR1 and CDR2 (germline): MNHNY, SVGAGI (reference sequence). V lost 6 bases and J lost 4, with 9 bases in between. The CDR3 sequence is 13 residues long.

The gene calls are TRBV19 and TRBJ1-1; 9 nucleotides line up with TRBD1. CDR3 size: 16 residues. Looked up from germline, CDR1 is LNHDA and CDR2 is SQIVND (reference sequence). V shed 7 bases, J shed 6 bases, and the junction held 15 bases outside the gene matches. CDR3 in amino acids: CASIRDRASIGAEAFF. CDR3 DNA sequence: TGTGCCAGTATCCGGGACAGGGCATCGATAGGCGCTGAAGCTTTCTTT.

V is TRBV4-1 and J is TRBJ2-1; TRBD2 agrees at 7 bases. The CDR3 is 15 amino acids. Looked up from germline, CDR1 is MGHRA and CDR2 is YSYEKL. V was pared by 4 bases and J by 6 bases, with 9 bases of the junction left unmatched. CDR3 sequence reads: CASSPTSPSGNEQFF. In DNA, the CDR3 is TGCGCCAGCAGCCCGACTAGCCCATCTGGCAATGAGCAGTTCTTC.

The chain links TRBV4-1 to TRBJ2-3; 9 bases are a match to TRBD2. The germline CDR1 and CDR2 sequences are MGHRA and YSYEKL. The CDR3 sequence is 18 residues long. The V gene end was trimmed by 0 bases and the J gene end by 0 bases; junction bases not matched to a gene: 7. The CDR3 sequence is CASSQDPPSGTSTDTQYF. The CDR3 nucleotides are TGCGCCAGCAGCCAAGACCCCCCTAGCGGGACTAGCACAGATACGCAGTATTTT.

J is TRBJ2-5 and V is TRBV19; 11 nucleotides line up with TRBD1. The germline CDR1 and CDR2 sequences are LNHDA and SQIVND (reference sequence). This CDR3 is 15 amino acids long. The V and J ends lost 5 bases and 3 bases, in that order; junction bases with no gene match: 5. The CDR3 nucleotides read TGTGCCAGTAGTCTCCCGGGACAGGGGGAAGAGACCCAGTACTTC. It translates to CASSLPGQGEETQYF. Complete variable domain (other parts from reference TRBV19 and TRBJ2-5): DGGITQSPKYLFRKEGQNVTLSCEQNLNHDAMYWYRQDPGQGLRLIYYSQIVNDFQKGDIAEGYSVSREKKESFPLTVTSAQKNPTAFYLCASSLPGQGEETQYFGPGTRLLVL.

The rearrangement links TRBV9 to TRBJ2-7, with a tentative D call TRBD1 (5 bases). The germline V gene has CDR1 SGDLS and CDR2 YYNGEE. The CDR3 contains 13 residues. Trimming took off 3 bases at V and 1 base at J, with 8 bases between the two ends. The CDR3: CASSGDSSYEQYF. CDR3 coding DNA: TGTGCCAGCAGCGGTGACAGTTCCTACGAGCAGTACTTC.

The J gene is TRBJ2-1, the V gene TRBV7-6; TRBD2 matches 8 bases. The CDR3 has 13 residues. The junction had 7 bases not matched to a gene; V was cut back by 0 bases and J by 15 bases. Germline V gene sequence: CDR1 SGHVS, CDR2 FNYEAQ. The CDR3 region has the DNA TGTGCCAGCAGCTTAGCGTCGGGGGGGCCGTCGTTCTTC. Amino acid sequence: CASSLASGGPSFF.

V usage is TRBV4-2 and J usage is TRBJ2-7; D is possibly TRBD2 (6 bases). This CDR3 is 14 amino acids long. Germline CDR1 reads LGHNA; CDR2 reads YNFKEQ. The V end was cut by 2 bases, the J end by 5 bases, with 13 bases between. This chain's CDR3 is CASSQNGGSNEQYF. DNA for the CDR3: TGTGCCAGCAGCCAAAATGGGGGGAGCAACGAGCAGTACTTC.

The chain employs TRBV9 and TRBJ2-2; TRBD1 agrees at 9 bases. The CDR3 loop spans 16 amino acids. The V gene end was trimmed by 0 bases and the J gene end by 6 bases; junction bases not matched to a gene: 6. CDR1 SGDLS and CDR2 YYNGEE come from the germline V gene. The CDR3 coding sequence is TGTGCCAGCAGCGTAGGGGGACAGGGAAGCCCCGGGGAGCTGTTTTTT. Amino acid sequence: CASSVGGQGSPGELFF.

This chain connects TRBV11-1 to TRBJ2-7; D is perhaps TRBD2 (7 bases). The CDR3 has 16 residues. V was clipped by 2 bases and J by 5 bases, with 19 bases between them. Germline V gene data show CDR1 as SGHAT and CDR2 as FQDESV (reference sequence). The CDR3 DNA follows: TGTGCCAGCAGCTTAATGGCCGCGGAAGGGGGGGACGAGCAGTACTTC. Translating gives CASSLMAAEGGDEQYF. Variable domain in full (rest from reference TRBV11-1 and TRBJ2-7): EAEVAQSPRYKITEKSQAVAFWCDPISGHATLYWYRQILGQGPELLVQFQDESVVDDSQLPKDRFSAERLKGVDSTLKIQPAELGDSAMYLCASSLMAAEGGDEQYFGPGTRLTVT.

In this sample, this clone turned up a few times. V is TRBV2 and J is TRBJ2-2; 14 bases are a match to TRBD2. The CDR3 runs to 16 residues. Germline trimming cut 10 bases from V and 6 bases from J; bases unmatched to any gene: 10. The germline CDR1 and CDR2 sequences are SNHLY and FYNNEI. CDR3: CATEGLAGVESGELFF. CDR3 in DNA: TGTGCCACCGAGGGACTAGCGGGAGTTGAATCCGGGGAGCTGTTTTTT. The full variable domain, its missing parts supplied by reference TRBV2 and TRBJ2-2, is EPEVTQTPSHQVTQMGQEVILRCVPISNHLYFYWYRQILGQKVEFLVSFYNNEISEKSEIFDDQFSVERPDGSNFTLKIRSTKLEDSAMYFCATEGLAGVESGELFFGEGSRLTVL.

This clone was picked up a small number of times. The V and J genes are TRBV10-2 and TRBJ1-2, with 10 nucleotides matching TRBD1. V lost 4 bases to trimming and J lost 6 bases; unmatched junction nucleotides: 2. The CDR3 runs 13 residues. CDR1 and CDR2 (germline): WSHSY, SAAADI. The CDR3 nucleotides are TGCGCCAGCAGTGGGACAGGGGGGGATGGCTACACCTTC. Residues: CASSGTGGDGYTF.

The rearrangement uses TRBV9 and TRBJ2-7, with TRBD1 identical over 7 bases. The germline CDR1 and CDR2 sequences are SGDLS and YYNGEE. CDR3 length: 15 amino acids. The J segment lost 2 bases and the V segment lost 4 bases, leaving 9 bases of the junction unmatched. As DNA, the CDR3 is TGTGCCAGCAGCCCCGAGGGGGCAACGACCTACGAGCAGTACTTC. Its translation is CASSPEGATTYEQYF.